This T cell receptor (beta chain) came from a study of regulatory T cells in long-lasting Graves disease. General study findings and limits: Accuracy was perhaps lowered by the small sample size.

Researchers made TCR beta libraries by using iRepertoire HTBI primers and running Arm-PCR on CDR3 regions. TCRdb processed the multiplex PCR reads anew with MiXCR; each CDR3 protein has one entry. The table records about 440,000 distinct CDR3 sequences, more than 13% of them present only once. Sample time point: newly diagnosed GD, antithyroid drugs for less than 3 months. Following extraction of RNA from PBMCs, that RNA was used to make the TCR library. Between the trimmed V and J ends, which lost 1 base and 0 bases, there was a span of 6 bases. The CDR3 length is 14 residues. Germline V gives CDR1 MNHNS, CDR2 SASEGT. For this clonotype: The antigen remains undetermined.

These data also featured in a second study, about T cells in Graves' hyperthyroidism and ophthalmopathy.

The source material was peripheral blood mononuclear cells (PBMCs), sampled at new diagnosis, from a patient treated with antithyroid drugs. The chain couples TRBV6-1 to TRBJ1-1; D unresolved. This clonotype was sampled from a young woman with Graves disease. Here the CDR3 DNA reads TGTGCCAGCAGTGAAGAAGGAATGAACACTGAAGCTTTCTTT. Amino acids: CASSEEGMNTEAFF.